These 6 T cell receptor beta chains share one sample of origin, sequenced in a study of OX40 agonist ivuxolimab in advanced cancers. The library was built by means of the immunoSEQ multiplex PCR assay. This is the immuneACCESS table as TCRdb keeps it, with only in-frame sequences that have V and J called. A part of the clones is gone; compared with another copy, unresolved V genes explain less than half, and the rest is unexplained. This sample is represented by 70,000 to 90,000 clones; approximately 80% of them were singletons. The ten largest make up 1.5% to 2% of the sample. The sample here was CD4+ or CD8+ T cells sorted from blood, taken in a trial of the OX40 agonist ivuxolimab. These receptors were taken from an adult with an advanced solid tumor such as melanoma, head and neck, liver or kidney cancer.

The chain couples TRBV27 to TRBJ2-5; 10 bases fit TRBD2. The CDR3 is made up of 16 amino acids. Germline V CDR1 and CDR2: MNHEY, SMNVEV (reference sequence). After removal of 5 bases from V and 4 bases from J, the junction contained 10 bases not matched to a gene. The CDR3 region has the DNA TGTGCCAGCAGTATTGGGAGCGGGAGGGCCGGAGAGACCCAGTACTTC. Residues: CASSIGSGRAGETQYF.

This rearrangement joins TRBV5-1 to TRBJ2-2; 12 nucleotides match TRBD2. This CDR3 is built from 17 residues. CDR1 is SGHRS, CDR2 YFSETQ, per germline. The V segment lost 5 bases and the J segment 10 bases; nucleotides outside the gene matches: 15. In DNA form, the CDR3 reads TGCGCCAGCAGTTTAGGACTAGCGGGGACCCCCGGTGAGGAGCTGTTTTTT. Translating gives CASSLGLAGTPGEELFF.

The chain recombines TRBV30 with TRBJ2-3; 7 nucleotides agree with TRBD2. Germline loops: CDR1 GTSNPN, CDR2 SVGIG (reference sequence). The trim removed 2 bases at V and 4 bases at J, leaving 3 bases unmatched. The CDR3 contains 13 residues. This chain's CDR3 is CAWSRREPDTQYF. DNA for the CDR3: TGTGCCTGGAGTAGGCGGGAGCCAGATACGCAGTATTTT.

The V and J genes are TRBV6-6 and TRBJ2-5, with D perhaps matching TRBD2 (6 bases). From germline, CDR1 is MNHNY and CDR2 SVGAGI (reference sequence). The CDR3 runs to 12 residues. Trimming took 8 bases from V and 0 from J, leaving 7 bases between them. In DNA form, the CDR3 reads TGTGCCAGCGGGGGGAACCAAGAGACCCAGTACTTC. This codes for CASGGNQETQYF.

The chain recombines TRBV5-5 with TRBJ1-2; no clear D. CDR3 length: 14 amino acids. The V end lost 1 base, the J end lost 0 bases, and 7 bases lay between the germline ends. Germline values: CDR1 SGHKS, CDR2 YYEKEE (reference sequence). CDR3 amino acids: CASSLSWSNYGYTF. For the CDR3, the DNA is TGTGCCAGCAGCTTGAGTTGGTCTAACTATGGCTACACCTTC. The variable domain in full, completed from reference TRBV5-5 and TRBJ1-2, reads DAGVTQSPTHLIKTRGQQVTLRCSPISGHKSVSWYQQVLGQGPQFIFQYYEKEERGRGNFPDRFSARQFPNYSSELNVNALLLGDSALYLCASSLSWSNYGYTFGSGTRLTVV.

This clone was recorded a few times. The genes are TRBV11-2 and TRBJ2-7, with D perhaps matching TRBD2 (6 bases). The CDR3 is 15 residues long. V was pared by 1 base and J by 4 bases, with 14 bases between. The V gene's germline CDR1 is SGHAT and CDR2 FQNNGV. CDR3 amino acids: CASSLVDYPIYEQYF. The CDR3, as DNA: TGTGCCAGCAGCTTAGTGGACTACCCTATTTACGAGCAGTACTTC.